A selection of T cell receptor beta chains follows, all from one sample in a study of technical replicates of blood from a few donors. The repertoire was sequenced with immunoSEQ multiplex PCR; TCRdb's copy has only in-frame clones and lacks some. The sample has 55,000 to 60,000 clones; around 93% are singletons. The source material was PBMCs. These receptors were obtained from a human donor in good health. Some clones in this sample may be carry-over from other donors' samples. Each CDR3 is given with its conserved first and last residue. The order of the fields is D gene, V gene, J gene, clone size, CDR3 protein, CDR3 DNA. A D gene is named only where the DNA matches it firmly. Not all rows give a size; the values are once, few, many and, for expanded clones, a class.

-	TRBV29-1	TRBJ2-3	-	CSVDLSTDTQYF	TGCAGCGTTGACCTGAGCACAGATACGCAGTATTTT
-	TRBV10-3	TRBJ1-2	-	CAISEVGGPGGYTF	TGTGCCATCAGTGAGGTCGGGGGGCCGGGCGGCTACACCTTC
TRBD1	TRBV29-1	TRBJ2-7	-	CSVEGQGKYEQYF	TGCAGCGTTGAAGGACAGGGGAAGTACGAGCAGTACTTC
-	TRBV18	TRBJ2-3	-	CASSPIGSLTDTQYF	TGTGCCAGCTCACCGATCGGGAGTTTGACAGATACGCAGTATTTT
-	TRBV5-4	TRBJ1-1	-	CASSLGTLNTEAFF	TGTGCCAGCAGCTTGGGGACTTTGAACACTGAAGCTTTCTTT
-	TRBV5-1	TRBJ2-2	-	CASSLGQNGELFF	TGCGCCAGCAGTTTGGGACAAAACGGGGAGCTGTTTTTT
TRBD1	TRBV6-1	TRBJ1-5	-	CASRVYRGGNQPQHF	TGTGCCAGCAGAGTATACAGGGGCGGCAATCAGCCCCAGCATTTT
TRBD2	TRBV9	TRBJ2-7	-	CASSVLAGGEQYF	TGTGCCAGCAGCGTTTTAGCGGGGGGCGAGCAGTACTTC
TRBD1	TRBV2	TRBJ1-1	-	CASSPNLQGRSEAFF	TGTGCCAGCAGTCCCAACTTACAGGGGAGGTCTGAAGCTTTCTTT
TRBD2	TRBV4-1	TRBJ2-5	-	CASSQGSGGAWETQYF	TGCGCCAGCAGCCAAGGGAGCGGGGGGGCTTGGGAGACCCAGTACTTC
TRBD2	TRBV2	TRBJ2-1	-	CASRYSSGSRLNEQFF	TGTGCCAGCAGGTATTCTAGCGGGAGCCGGTTGAATGAGCAGTTCTTC
TRBD1	TRBV6-5	TRBJ1-1	-	CASSRSAGGGTEAFF	TGTGCCAGCAGTCGCTCGGCAGGGGGCGGGACTGAAGCTTTCTTT
-	TRBV5-4	TRBJ2-7	-	CASSLALSSSYEQYF	TGTGCCAGCAGCTTGGCCCTTTCTTCTAGCTACGAGCAGTACTTC
TRBD2	TRBV5-4	TRBJ2-1	-	CASSLGASGRYYNEQFF	TGTGCCAGCAGCTTGGGAGCTAGCGGGAGGTACTACAACGAGCAGTTCTTC
-	TRBV9	TRBJ2-3	-	CASSVKQGSDTQYF	TGTGCCAGCAGCGTTAAACAGGGCTCAGATACGCAGTATTTT
TRBD1	TRBV4-1	TRBJ1-1	-	CASSQDRLTFF	TGCGCCAGCAGCCAGGACAGGTTAACTTTCTTT
-	TRBV7-9	TRBJ1-2	-	CASSYGTLEGYTF	TGTGCCAGCAGCTACGGGACTTTGGAGGGCTACACCTTC
-	TRBV9	TRBJ2-2	once	CASSVAVTGELFF	TGTGCCAGCAGCGTAGCCGTCACCGGGGAGCTGTTTTTT
-	TRBV2	TRBJ1-5	-	CASRSQGSIGQPQHF	TGTGCCAGCAGGTCCCAGGGGTCGATTGGGCAGCCCCAGCATTTT
-	TRBV9	TRBJ2-5	-	CASSVSPVPQETQYF	TGTGCCAGCAGCGTATCACCGGTTCCCCAAGAGACCCAGTACTTC
-	TRBV11-2	TRBJ1-1	-	CASSPWTDMNTEAFF	TGTGCCAGCAGCCCATGGACAGACATGAACACTGAAGCTTTCTTT
TRBD2	TRBV7-9	TRBJ2-3	-	CASSLGVSASGTSDTQYF	TGTGCCAGCAGCTTAGGGGTTTCTGCTAGCGGGACATCAGATACGCAGTATTTT
TRBD2	TRBV4-1	TRBJ2-3	once	CASSQAAGGLLDTQYF	TGCGCCAGCAGCCAAGCAGCGGGGGGGTTGTTAGATACGCAGTATTTT
-	TRBV19	TRBJ1-2	-	CASSIESLPNYGYTF	TGTGCCAGTAGTATTGAGTCCTTACCTAACTATGGCTACACCTTC
TRBD2	TRBV13	TRBJ2-5	-	CASSSPTSGQETQYF	TGTGCCAGCAGCTCCCCGACTAGCGGGCAAGAGACCCAGTACTTC
TRBD1	TRBV2	TRBJ2-1	-	CASSAGQGARNEQFF	TGTGCCAGCAGTGCCGGACAGGGGGCGAGGAATGAGCAGTTCTTC
TRBD1	TRBV9	TRBJ1-2	-	CASSVDQTGGFYGYTF	TGTGCCAGCAGCGTCGACCAAACAGGGGGATTCTATGGCTACACCTTC
-	TRBV15	TRBJ1-1	once	CATSRVPGSEAFF	TGTGCCACCAGCAGAGTTCCCGGGTCTGAAGCTTTCTTT
-	TRBV7-2	TRBJ1-5	-	CASSKGLRQPQHF	TGTGCCAGCAGCAAGGGACTTAGACAGCCCCAGCATTTT
-	TRBV7-9	TRBJ1-3	-	CASRPDSSGNTIYF	TGTGCCAGCAGACCGGACAGCTCTGGAAACACCATATATTTT
TRBD1	TRBV6-4	TRBJ2-2	-	CASSATGSTGELFF	TGTGCCAGCAGTGCGACAGGGTCCACCGGGGAGCTGTTTTTT
TRBD2	TRBV5-1	TRBJ2-7	-	CASSLGGGGSSYEQYF	TGCGCCAGCAGCTTGGGGGGCGGGGGAAGCTCCTACGAGCAGTACTTC
-	TRBV7-2	TRBJ2-4	-	CASSLLDIQYF	TGTGCCAGCAGCCTCTTAGACATTCAGTACTTC
TRBD2	TRBV7-3	TRBJ2-2	-	CASSLGTSGLGGELFF	TGTGCCAGCAGCCTGGGGACTAGCGGGTTAGGCGGGGAGCTGTTTTTT
TRBD1	TRBV5-4	TRBJ1-2	-	CASSSKTGNYGYTF	TGTGCCAGCAGTTCTAAGACAGGGAACTATGGCTACACCTTC
TRBD1	TRBV12-5	TRBJ2-7	-	CASGLVSGQGVYEQYF	TGTGCTAGTGGTTTGGTCTCGGGACAGGGGGTCTACGAGCAGTACTTC
TRBD1	TRBV6-5	TRBJ2-3	once	CASSQGTGGWDTQYF	TGTGCCAGCAGCCAAGGGACAGGGGGGTGGGATACGCAGTATTTT
-	TRBV6-1	TRBJ2-4	-	CASSEFDIQYF	TGTGCCAGCAGTGAATTCGACATTCAGTACTTC
-	TRBV7-8	TRBJ2-7	-	CASSKRNRGEQYF	TGTGCCAGCAGCAAAAGGAATAGAGGCGAGCAGTACTTC
-	TRBV7-9	TRBJ2-2	-	CASSPRQRSGELFF	TGTGCCAGCAGCCCCCGACAGCGTAGCGGGGAGCTGTTTTTT
-	TRBV5-6	TRBJ1-2	-	CASSLDWVMAGVDGYTF	TGTGCCAGCAGCTTGGATTGGGTCATGGCAGGGGTGGATGGCTACACCTTC
-	TRBV6-5	TRBJ2-2	-	CASSYSGLANTGELFF	TGTGCCAGCAGTTACTCGGGGCTAGCGAACACCGGGGAGCTGTTTTTT
TRBD1	TRBV7-6	TRBJ2-1	once	CASSGQGGNDEQFF	TGTGCCAGCAGCGGACAGGGGGGGAACGATGAGCAGTTCTTC
TRBD1	TRBV5-6	TRBJ1-3	-	CASSHDRAAGNTIYF	TGTGCCAGCAGCCACGACAGGGCGGCTGGAAACACCATATATTTT
-	TRBV4-1	TRBJ2-2	few	CASSPRVNPNTGELFF	TGCGCCAGCAGCCCCAGGGTCAACCCGAACACCGGGGAGCTGTTTTTT
TRBD2	TRBV5-6	TRBJ2-3	once	CASTPLAENTDTQYF	TGTGCCAGCACCCCTCTAGCGGAAAACACAGATACGCAGTATTTT
-	TRBV4-3	TRBJ2-2	-	CASRRRATNTGELFF	TGCGCCAGCAGAAGGCGGGCTACGAACACCGGGGAGCTGTTTTTT
TRBD1	TRBV5-1	TRBJ2-7	-	CASSSGQGAYEQYF	TGCGCCAGCAGCTCAGGACAGGGGGCTTACGAGCAGTACTTC
TRBD1	TRBV23-1	TRBJ1-1	-	CASRQPYDRGRLSTEAFF	TGCGCCAGCAGACAACCTTACGACAGGGGACGACTGAGCACTGAAGCTTTCTTT
-	TRBV6-1	TRBJ1-5	once	CAGGDGETHQPQHF	TGTGCTGGGGGGGACGGAGAGACCCATCAGCCCCAGCATTTT
-	TRBV18	TRBJ2-7	-	CASSPLALGGPYEQYF	TGTGCCAGCTCACCATTAGCCCTCGGGGGGCCCTACGAGCAGTACTTC
TRBD2	TRBV9	TRBJ2-1	-	CASSLGASGNRNEQFF	TGTGCCAGCAGTTTAGGGGCTAGCGGGAATCGCAATGAGCAGTTCTTC
-	TRBV5-1	TRBJ1-1	-	CASSLGALANTEAFF	TGCGCCAGCAGCTTGGGGGCCCTGGCGAACACTGAAGCTTTCTTT
TRBD1	TRBV2	TRBJ1-1	-	CATQRQGTNTEAFF	TGTGCCACACAAAGACAGGGGACGAACACTGAAGCTTTCTTT
-	TRBV4-3	TRBJ1-1	few	CASSQYTAGGVEAFF	TGCGCCAGCAGTCAATACACGGCGGGTGGAGTTGAAGCTTTCTTT
-	TRBV2	TRBJ1-3	-	CASSEFGGVGPVWGNTIYF	TGTGCCAGCAGTGAATTTGGTGGAGTGGGGCCGGTATGGGGAAACACCATATATTTT
TRBD1	TRBV7-9	TRBJ2-5	-	CASRGPTGEETQYF	TGTGCCAGCAGGGGTCCGACAGGGGAAGAGACCCAGTACTTC
-	TRBV6-6	TRBJ2-4	-	CASSDAGKNIQYF	TGTGCCAGCAGTGACGCAGGCAAAAACATTCAGTACTTC
-	TRBV11-2	TRBJ2-7	-	CASSFPPRGPYEQYF	TGTGCCAGCAGCTTCCCCCCACGGGGTCCCTACGAGCAGTACTTC